These T cell receptor beta chains were read from a single sample in a study of T-cell reconstitution after alpha-beta-depleted transplantation in children. One entry per CDR3 protein results from TCRdb running MiXCR on the PCR reads. The sample yields fewer than 120,000 distinct CDR3 sequences, 10% to 13% seen once. The specimen was PBMCs from the stem cell graft donor, collected from the stem cell graft. These receptors all come from a human donor who donated a stem cell graft to a child with acute lymphoblastic leukemia. The CDR3 runs from the conserved cysteine through the conserved F or W. The D gene is left open where the match is weak. Size tells how often a clone was seen (once, few, many) or the class of an expanded clone, and some rows leave it out.

V	J	D	size	DNA	CDR3
TRBV12-3/TRBV12-4	TRBJ2-5	-	many	TGTGCCAGCAGCCCATCGGGGGGCGGGTGGACCCAGTACTTC	CASSPSGGGWTQYF
TRBV5-1	TRBJ2-2	TRBD2	many	TGCGCCAGCAGCTTGAAGCGGGGCCAGAACACCGGGGAGCTGTTTTTT	CASSLKRGQNTGELFF
TRBV10-1	TRBJ2-5	-	-	TGCGCCAGCATTCGGCGAAAGGGAATCCAAGAGACCCAGTACTTC	CASIRRKGIQETQYF
TRBV19	TRBJ1-1	-	many	TGTGCCAGTACCCCCGGGGGGGACACTGAAGCTTTCTTT	CASTPGGDTEAFF
TRBV12-3/TRBV12-4	TRBJ2-1	-	many	TGTGCCAGCAGTTTGGGGACCCCCTACAATGAGCAGTTCTTC	CASSLGTPYNEQFF
TRBV12-3/TRBV12-4	TRBJ1-2	-	many	TGTGCCAGCAGGGGAGCGACATCGAGTGGCTACACCTTC	CASRGATSSGYTF
TRBV7-9	TRBJ2-7	-	many	TGTGCCAGCAGCTTAGGGCTAGTCGAGCAGTACTTC	CASSLGLVEQYF
TRBV7-3	TRBJ2-5	-	many	TGTGCCAGCAGCCGCCTGGGAGAGGAGGAGACCCAGTACTTC	CASSRLGEEETQYF
TRBV9	TRBJ2-5	-	many	TGTGCCAGCAGCGCGAGAGAAGAGACCCAGTACTTC	CASSAREETQYF
TRBV27	TRBJ1-4	-	-	TGTGCCAGCAGTCCGCTCCTGTTGAGTGAAAAACTGTTTTTT	CASSPLLLSEKLFF
TRBV20-1	TRBJ2-5	-	many	TGCAGTGCTTTGGGCAGGGACCAAGAGACCCAGTACTTC	CSALGRDQETQYF
TRBV24-1	TRBJ2-3	TRBD1	many	TGTGCCACCGCGCAGGGGGCGAGGGATACGCAGTATTTT	CATAQGARDTQYF
TRBV7-2	TRBJ1-4	TRBD1	many	TGTGCCAGCAGCTTAGAAAGCCGGGACAGGGGAGAAAAACTGTTTTTT	CASSLESRDRGEKLFF
TRBV12-3/TRBV12-4	TRBJ1-4	TRBD1	many	TGTGCCAGCAGCTTGGGACAGGGGGCGGAAAAACTGTTTTTT	CASSLGQGAEKLFF
TRBV30	TRBJ2-5	-	many	TGTGCCTGGAGTGCCAGGAAAGAGACCCAGTACTTC	CAWSARKETQYF
TRBV5-1	TRBJ2-1	-	many	TGCGCCAGCAGCTTGGTCCCCGGGGGAAGGATCAATGAGCAGTTCTTC	CASSLVPGGRINEQFF
TRBV27	TRBJ1-3	TRBD1	-	TGTGCCAGCGGACCCCACGCCGGGACAGGTGGAAACACCATATATTTT	CASGPHAGTGGNTIYF
TRBV12-3/TRBV12-4	TRBJ2-1	-	many	TGTGCCAGCAGTCCGGCGAGGGCAGGCACGAACAATGAGCAGTTCTTC	CASSPARAGTNNEQFF
TRBV7-2	TRBJ2-7	-	many	TGTGCCAGCAGCACCAAACCAGGGTGGGGGGCCCACGAGCAGTACTTC	CASSTKPGWGAHEQYF
TRBV6-2/TRBV6-3	TRBJ2-1	TRBD2	few	TGTGCCATCCGGACTAGCGGGAGTAGAAATGAGCAGTTCTTC	CAIRTSGSRNEQFF
TRBV5-1	TRBJ2-1	-	many	TGCGCCAGCTGGGGGGACGGAGCAAATGAGCAGTTCTTC	CASWGDGANEQFF
TRBV5-4	TRBJ2-3	-	-	TGTGCCAGCAGCTTTCCGCCGGAGGATACGCAGTATTTT	CASSFPPEDTQYF
TRBV20-1	TRBJ2-7	TRBD1	many	TGCAGTGGTTCAGGGGGCCAACACGAGCAGTACTTC	CSGSGGQHEQYF
TRBV18	TRBJ2-4	-	many	TGTGCCAGCTCACCCACCGGTTCAGGAAACATTCAGTACTTC	CASSPTGSGNIQYF
TRBV6-2/TRBV6-3	TRBJ2-7	-	many	TGTGCCAGCAGTTACTCCTTGTCCTACGAGCAGTACTTC	CASSYSLSYEQYF
TRBV5-1	TRBJ2-3	-	many	TGCGCCAGCAGCTTGTCGGGAGATAGCACAGATACGCAGTATTTT	CASSLSGDSTDTQYF
TRBV20-1	TRBJ2-1	-	many	TGCAGTGCTTCGAGCCTCGCTCCGGGGTTTAATGAGCAGTTCTTC	CSASSLAPGFNEQFF
TRBV30	TRBJ2-1	-	many	TGTGCCTGGAGTAGGGCTAGCGCGGACAATGAGCAGTTCTTC	CAWSRASADNEQFF
TRBV12-3/TRBV12-4	TRBJ1-2	TRBD1	many	TGTGCCAGCAGCTCCTCGGGGACAGGGGGATATGGCTACACCTTC	CASSSSGTGGYGYTF
TRBV7-9	TRBJ2-5	-	many	TGTGCCAGCAGCTTAGGTTCCAGCCAAGAGACCCAGTACTTC	CASSLGSSQETQYF
TRBV12-3/TRBV12-4	TRBJ2-5	TRBD1	many	TGTGCCAGCAGTGGAGACAGGGTTGAGACCCAGTACTTC	CASSGDRVETQYF
TRBV15	TRBJ2-7	TRBD1	many	TGTGCCACCAGCAGAGAGGCCGGGACAGGGAGCTCCTACGAGCAGTACTTC	CATSREAGTGSSYEQYF
TRBV5-1	TRBJ2-3	-	many	TGCGCCAGCAGCTTGGATCGGGCGGTGAGCACAGATACGCAGTATTTT	CASSLDRAVSTDTQYF
TRBV12-3/TRBV12-4	TRBJ2-7	-	many	TGTGCCAGCAGTTTGGGCCCGCAGGGAGAGCAGTACTTC	CASSLGPQGEQYF
TRBV5-1	TRBJ2-5	-	many	TGCGCCAGCAGCTTGGCCCCTCAGAGGGGAGAGACCCAGTACTTC	CASSLAPQRGETQYF
TRBV24-1	TRBJ2-3	-	many	TGTGCCACCAGTGATGCCGACAGGTCAGGCACAGATACGCAGTATTTT	CATSDADRSGTDTQYF
TRBV6-2/TRBV6-3	TRBJ1-5	-	many	TGTGCCAGCAGCTCGTCTGGGATTAGCAATCAGCCCCAGCATTTT	CASSSSGISNQPQHF
TRBV6-2/TRBV6-3	TRBJ1-2	-	many	TGTGCCAGCAGTACGCACTATGGCTACACCTTC	CASSTHYGYTF
TRBV4-3	TRBJ2-1	-	many	TGCGCCAGCAGCCAAGTTGCCGATGAGCAGTTCTTC	CASSQVADEQFF
TRBV7-9	TRBJ1-6	TRBD1	many	TGTGCCAGCAGCCATGGACAGGCAAGGTCACCCCTCCACTTT	CASSHGQARSPLHF
TRBV9	TRBJ2-3	-	many	TGTGCCAGCAGCGGTATACGACAGTATTTT	CASSGIRQYF
TRBV15	TRBJ1-2	TRBD1	-	TGTGCCACCAGCAGGGACAGGGGCGTGGGCGGCTACACCTTC	CATSRDRGVGGYTF
TRBV6-2/TRBV6-3	TRBJ2-2	-	many	TGTGCCAGCAATATGGCAGTATACACCGGGGAGCTGTTTTTT	CASNMAVYTGELFF
TRBV6-5	TRBJ1-6	-	many	TGTGCCAGCAGTTACTCTGCGGGCTGGGACACCTCGTATAATTCACCCCTCCACTTT	CASSYSAGWDTSYNSPLHF
TRBV5-1	TRBJ1-3	TRBD1	many	TGCGCCAGCAGCGGCACCGGGACAGGGCCTTCTGGAAACACCATATATTTT	CASSGTGTGPSGNTIYF